Given below is one TCR beta chain in context. This sample is drawn from a study of cytomegalovirus exposure and HLA in healthy donors. Study summary: Approximately 190 million T cells yielded 120 million or so unique TCR beta sequences, as an earlier analysis found.

PCR amplification relied on 60 Vbeta primers (plus 13 Jbeta primers). Produced via immunoSEQ multiplex PCR; TCRdb's table is partial and in-frame only. Its clone listing holds roughly 110,000 clones. The receptor comes from a man aged 25-40 years in good health and CMV-seronegative. Material for sequencing was PBMCs.

In DNA, the CDR3 is TGTGCCGCCAGAGGACAGGACTACTTTGAAGCTTTCTTT. Translated: CAARGQDYFEAFF. The V and J genes are TRBV30 and TRBJ1-1, with TRBD1 matching 7 bases. V dropped 8 bases and J dropped 7; count of bases not matched to a gene: 13. This CDR3 region has 13 residues. Germline-derived CDR1 and CDR2 are GTSNPN and SVGIG (reference sequence).